The 6 T cell receptor beta chains below come from one sample, sequenced in a study of technical replicates of blood from several donors. The protocol was immunoSEQ multiplex PCR, while the TCRdb copy is restricted to in-frame clones and leaves out a portion. The sample records 75,000 to 100,000 clones, about 96% being singletons. Sequencing input: T cells isolated from PBMCs. The receptor source for this set is a human donor in good health.

CDR3 sequence reads: CASLETGNTEAFF. CDR3 nucleotide sequence: TGTGCCAGCCTCGAGACGGGGAACACTGAAGCTTTCTTT. The rearrangement uses TRBV7-9 and TRBJ1-1; D remains ambiguous. This CDR3 spans 13 amino acids. V gave up 8 bases and J gave up 1 base, with 11 bases separating them. Germline CDR1 and CDR2: SEHNR and FQNEAQ (reference sequence).

V gene TRBV13 combines with J gene TRBJ2-5, with TRBD1 as a possible D gene (5 bases). The CDR3 has 13 amino acids. Between the trimmed V and J ends, which lost 7 bases and 2 bases, there was a span of 11 bases. CDR1 is PRHDT, CDR2 FYEKMQ, per germline (reference sequence). The CDR3 coding sequence is TGTGCCAGCACCCAGGGCCTACAAGAGACCCAGTACTTC. It translates to CASTQGLQETQYF.

The rearrangement joins TRBV7-9 to TRBJ2-7, with D uncertain. V lost 2 bases, J lost 6 bases, and 11 bases lay in between. Germline-derived CDR1 and CDR2 are SEHNR and FQNEAQ (reference sequence). The CDR3 consists of 13 residues. CDR3 DNA sequence: TGTGCCAGCAGCTTACCCCTATCTCCCGAGCAGTACTTC. This gives the protein CASSLPLSPEQYF.

This rearrangement joins TRBV6-6 to TRBJ2-2, with a tentative D call TRBD1 (5 bases). V lost 2 bases, J lost 0 bases, and 10 bases lay in between. CDR3 length: 16 residues. Germline CDR1 and CDR2: MNHNY and SVGAGI (reference sequence). The CDR3 DNA reads TGTGCCAGCAGTTACCCCACAGGCTCGAACACCGGGGAGCTGTTTTTT. It translates to CASSYPTGSNTGELFF.

This clone occurred once. V and J are TRBV10-3 and TRBJ2-1; 7 bases match TRBD1. Germline assignment: CDR1 ENHRY and CDR2 SYGVKD. The J segment lost 4 bases and the V segment lost 2 bases, leaving 2 bases of the junction unmatched. CDR3 size: 14 residues. This CDR3 is CAISEGQEYNEQFF. Written as DNA, the CDR3 is TGTGCCATCAGTGAGGGACAGGAGTACAATGAGCAGTTCTTC.

The rearrangement links TRBV7-9 to TRBJ2-5; 8 bases align to TRBD1. Germline V CDR1 and CDR2: SEHNR, FQNEAQ (reference sequence). Trimming at V came to 2 bases and at J to 5 bases, leaving 4 bases not matched to a gene. This CDR3 is 14 amino acids long. The CDR3 region is CASSLRTGWETQYF. The CDR3 region has the DNA TGTGCCAGCAGCTTAAGGACAGGGTGGGAGACCCAGTACTTC.